The entry below describes one T cell receptor beta chain. Its antigen is currently unknown. Measured with immunoSEQ multiplex PCR; TCRdb has only the in-frame clones, and not every one. Of 35,000 to 50,000 clones detected, roughly 95% appear once; the ten largest clones hold approximately 0.4%. This entry belongs to a study of Tregs in tolerant kidney transplant recipients. Whole-study results and caveats: Findings come from small patient numbers and require larger validation.

V was pared by 1 base and J by 3 bases, with 4 bases between. CDR3 size: 12 residues. The germline V gene has CDR1 SGHNT and CDR2 YYREEE (reference sequence). The sample taken for sequencing was Tregs from blood cultured with allogeneic cells. The clonotype comes from a human donor in good health. J is TRBJ2-5 and V is TRBV5-4; the D is unclear. DNA for the CDR3: TGTGCCAGCAGCTTGCTAGAAGAGACCCAGTACTTC. It encodes CASSLLEETQYF.